One TCR beta chain is described in this entry. This clone appeared a single time. Its antigen remains unidentified. No base qualities exist here, and no much larger clone lies one base off it. In total, roughly 710 healthy bone marrow donors made up the cohort. At the time of sampling, every cohort member was nominally healthy, though immune exposures that went unrecorded were likely present. The donor tested CMV seropositive and was one of the 289 seropositive cohort members. Every donor gave a peripheral blood sample, and the peripheral blood mononuclear cells from that sample were used for TCR beta sequencing. Genomic DNA extraction from the blood cell samples was performed with the Qiagen DNeasy Blood Extraction Kit. The CDR3, from cysteine to phenylalanine, totals 12 residues. This entry keeps only the CDR3 DNA: 36 bases, framed from base 1. The germline V gene specifies SQVTM as CDR1 and ANQGSEA as CDR2. Relative to germline, V is 4 bases shorter and J is 7 bases shorter, with 11 bases between their ends.

Libraries were built with the immunoSEQ multiplex PCR assay. A mixture of 60 forward primers for TCR Vbeta segments and 13 reverse primers for TCR Jbeta segments was used in the multiplex PCR. A multiplex PCR assay on genomic DNA amplified the CDR3 region of rearranged TCR beta genes. The Illumina HiSeq System was used to sequence the amplified TCR beta libraries as 87-base-pair reads. The source study handled its data this way. A later analysis counted about 80 million unique TCR beta chains across the approximately 700 repertoires, and roughly 11 million of these chains were shared by at least two donors. To remove PCR and sequencing errors, raw reads were error-corrected and collapsed into unique sequences using a nearest-neighbor algorithm that merged closely related sequences. Alignment of CDR3 sequences to IMGT reference sequences was used to assign V, D and J gene segments. For a sequence to be retained, at least a six-nucleotide match to both a V gene segment and a J gene segment was required. A rearrangement was called productive if the CDR3 had no stop codons and remained in frame with V and J, and every other rearrangement was called non-productive. CDR3 was defined by IMGT convention, running from the second conserved V-encoded cysteine to the conserved J-encoded phenylalanine. In an earlier analysis of around 540 of the donors, sequences lacking an unambiguous match to a single V gene segment were excluded. An earlier analysis of fewer than 650 of the donors classified V segments as functional when productive rearrangements were above 56.7% and as segregating when the standard deviation between donors was above 5%. A statistical classification framework was developed to diagnose cytomegalovirus status using the catalog of TCR beta chain sequences. A later analysis assigned V and J genes by comparing TCR nucleotide sequences with IMGT/GENE-DB human TR gene sequences. Using the TCRdist pipeline, a later analysis assigned CDR3 sequences along with most-parsimonious VDJ recombination scenarios. In a later analysis, each TCR beta chain was defined by its CDR3 amino acid sequence together with its V-gene family, and reads without a unique V-gene family were excluded. A later analysis removed roughly 590 highly shared, low-generation-probability nucleotide sequences to deal with suspected cross-contamination and a sequencing artifact. For each public chain, a later analysis derived a clonal expansion index from normalized ranks of inferred template counts within each repertoire. Generation probabilities in a later analysis came from a VDJ recombination model fitted to out-of-frame rearrangements, and those results were checked against IGoR. In a later analysis, hypergeometric tests were used to score TCR-TCR, TCR-HLA and TCR-CMV co-occurrence, with a repertoire-size bias correction applied to TCR pairs. A later analysis estimated false discovery rates by permuting HLA or CMV assignments 20 times. In a later analysis, co-occurring TCRs were grouped with DBSCAN, and TCRdist sequence similarity was added when clustering was performed within HLA-allele-positive subsets. Co-occurrence clustering excluded repertoires with fewer than 30,000 or more than 120,000 public chains, plus five with anomalous nucleotide sharing. As stored in TCRdb, this immuneACCESS dataset retains in-frame rearrangements with V and J assigned. A fraction of the clones does not appear; measured against another copy, unresolved V genes explain less than half of the discrepancy, and the remainder lacks a known reason. V, J and clone size were drawn from that table, and D and trimming were deduced from the DNA. The sample yields roughly 120,000 clones; 69% were counted once. The ten most abundant clones make up 5.4% of the sample.

The data originate from a study of cytomegalovirus exposure and HLA in healthy donors (dated by TCRdb to the late 2010s). Looking at the study overall: An earlier analysis of some 600 of the donors reported 276 Gb of sequence data and 117 million unique TCR beta sequences obtained from 150 million to 200 million T cells. Roughly 300 gigabases of sequencing data and roughly 81 million unique TCR sequences made up an early release that covered 500 to 700 HLA-typed donors. Of the 300 to 450 genotyped donors, about 80% fell in the genetic ancestry cluster associated with self-reported Caucasian donors. The study aimed to test whether signatures of past pathogen exposure could be identified by cataloging public T cell receptors. The study used immunosequencing to profile the T cell repertoires of approximately 630 subjects and linked those repertoires to cytomegalovirus serostatus. Along with the roughly 670-subject first cohort, a separate validation cohort of over a hundred different subjects was used. The study combined high-throughput TCR immunosequencing, statistical association of individual TCRs with disease status, and machine learning to predict cytomegalovirus infection status. In a later analysis, previously published TCR beta repertoires from 600 to 850 donors were re-analyzed and high-resolution HLA genotyping was added so that TCR occurrence patterns could be studied. In the later analysis, no new phenotypic data were used to find candidate immune exposures; instead, reliance was placed on TCR beta sequences and their occurrence across donors. An earlier analysis of some 500 of the donors applied high-throughput TCR beta sequencing to assess whether each TCR beta V gene segment acted as functional or pseudogenic. Donor age, sex, ethnicity and CMV serostatus were collected together with the repertoire data. In a later genetic analysis, genome-wide SNP genotypes for about 55% of the roughly 670 donors were used, and that subset was treated as a discovery cohort. All discovery cohort repertoires had been generated using a single sequencing platform. Both class I and class II loci were covered by HLA typing, at four-digit resolution. The number of donors typed differed by locus, with 629-630 for A, B, C, DRB1 and DQB1, around 500 for DQA1, 600 to 610 for DPA1, and approximately 470 for DPB1. Four to six DR-DQ haplotypes were handled as single units for association and clustering because linkage in the cohort was strong. On average, around 240,000 unique TCR beta nucleotide sequences were sequenced per donor among 398 genotyped donors of the cohort, with roughly 19% of those sequences being non-productive. The full study reports these points: Correlated functional status among segregating V segments might reflect linkage disequilibrium, but an unknown experimental factor could not be ruled out. Because counts were too low, more than 15 rarely observed V segments, including chromosome 9 orphons, were excluded from the earlier analysis of fewer than 650 of the donors. Because HLA typing was missing for some donors at each locus, association tests included only the typed subset. For the cohort, immune exposure information was limited to CMV serostatus. An association between a missense DCLRE1C variant and V-gene and J-gene trimming of TCR beta chains was found in a later genetic analysis and replicated in an independent cohort. In an earlier analysis of roughly 500 of the donors, most TCR beta V segments appeared in productive rearrangements about 87% or about 30% of the time, broadly matching IMGT annotations. A later analysis found that HLA-associated TCR beta chains were more clonally expanded and had lower generation probabilities than equally common non-associated chains. In vitro tests confirmed that three of the cytomegalovirus-associated TCR beta chains recognize cytomegalovirus antigens. It was suggested by the authors that the approach could potentially be generalized to other disease states and immunological phenotypes. The study listed 150 to 200 TCR beta chains as associated with cytomegalovirus. A further reported finding was that TCR beta sequences accurately predicted the HLA-A and HLA-B alleles for most subjects in the first cohort. According to a later analysis, TCR association rates differed among HLA loci, with DRB1 alleles showing the most associated TCRs and HLA-C alleles showing the fewest. Assigning TCR associations to individual alleles was difficult when HLA alleles, especially DR and DQ, strongly co-occurred. Some IMGT-functional V segments, including TRBV6-2 and TRBV6-3, could not be distinguished by the 87-base-pair reads and were therefore excluded. A later analysis reported that several top co-occurrence clusters appeared linked to parvovirus B19, influenza, CMV and Epstein-Barr virus. The presence/absence analyses assumed that sequencing depth was roughly uniform across donors, and that assumption may not be true. The classifier was reported to diagnose cytomegalovirus status with high specificity and sensitivity in both the original cohort and the validation cohort. In a later genetic analysis, fewer N-insertions in productive TCRs were reported among donors in an Asian-associated ancestry cluster than the roughly 700-donor mean. A group of highly shared sequence variants was considered likely to be a technical artifact of the sequencing pipeline. According to a later analysis, most CMV-associated TCR beta chains appeared to be HLA-restricted, and the HLA associations seemed to be driven largely by CMV exposure. The cohort was sequenced for TCR beta chains only, and without alpha or paired-chain data the features that could be detected were limited. Across donors, most TCR sequences were observed very rarely, whereas some public TCRs were present in many individuals. Specific HLA alleles were associated with some 15,000 TCR beta sequences at a false discovery rate of 0.05 in a later analysis.

The sample consisted of PBMCs. The sequence was collected from a woman in her seventies in good health and CMV-seropositive. The sequence joins TRBV29-1 to TRBJ1-5, with TRBD1 as a weak D call on 5 bases. The CDR3 sequence is CSVAGSGQPQHF. The sequenced DNA is TGCAGCGTTGCAGGGTCAGGGCAGCCCCAGCATTTT.